The subject of this entry is one T cell receptor (beta chain). Its antigen is still unknown. From 5'RACE with constant-segment primers came TCR alpha and TCR beta cDNA libraries that carried sample barcodes and UMIs. TCRdb independently ran MiXCR on the 5' RACE reads; one entry per CDR3 protein. The table shows approximately 150,000 distinct CDR3 sequences, with under 15% occurring only once. The CDR3 totals 17 residues. Per germline, CDR1 KGHSH and CDR2 LQKENI. With V trimmed by 0 bases and J by 0 bases, 5 bases remained unmatched. This specimen belongs to a study of T-cell memory formation after mild COVID-19. Study-level findings and limits: The study detected some responding clones in pre-infection memory, suggesting cross-reactive memory joined. CD4/CD8 balance held among clones contracting day 15 to 85, and later expanders leaned CD4+.

Sequenced sample: PBMCs or a T cell subset sorted from them (not recorded which). The chain joins TRBV18 to TRBJ1-3, with 7 positions matching TRBD1. The clonotype was recovered from a man aged 18 to 30 who had mild COVID-19 (a few samples of this study predate the infection). Cell type and time point are not known. CDR3 DNA: TGTGCCAGCTCACCACCGCAGGGGGTACCCTCTGGAAACACCATATATTTT. It translates to CASSPPQGVPSGNTIYF.